This TCR beta chain was sequenced during a study of blood T cell repertoires in COVID-19. Across the study: Some COVID-19 samples were acute and others convalescent; all came from the United States, Italy and Spain. T cells, B-cell-depleted T cells, or PBMCs supplied cDNA or gDNA.

In the original analysis: Amplification of reference gene primers provided the estimated nucleated cell counts. The assay was immunoSEQ multiplex PCR, and TCRdb's table has in-frame clones only and misses some. V and J calls and clone size are copied from that table; D and trimming were computed from the DNA. The data hold some 260,000 clones, with 85% to 90% observed a single time. This CDR3 region has 15 residues. Trimming took 7 bases from V and 5 from J; bases not matched to a gene: 7. Per germline, CDR1 MNHEY and CDR2 SVGAGI. The rearrangement links TRBV6-5 to TRBJ2-3, with 12 bases aligning to TRBD2. The clonotype originates from an older man with acute or convalescent COVID-19. The specimen sequenced was peripheral blood. CDR3 region: CASTLLAGGIDTQYF. The CDR3 nucleotides are TGTGCCAGCACCCTACTAGCGGGAGGAATAGATACGCAGTATTTT.